These 2 T cell receptor beta chains share one sample of origin, sequenced in a study of T cells in Graves' hyperthyroidism and ophthalmopathy. Amplified regions were TCR beta CDR3 sequences from RNA transcripts. During a first-round RT-PCR of the TCR CDR3, the HTBI primer set was used. TCRdb fed the multiplex PCR reads into MiXCR, producing one record per CDR3 protein. This table has a few hundred thousand distinct CDR3 sequences, around 18% appearing once. The sequenced sample consisted of blood. The receptors shown here come from a man between 18 and 35 years old with Graves' ophthalmopathy.

The chain recombines TRBV7-9 with TRBJ2-2; D is perhaps TRBD1 or TRBD2 (5 bases each). Germline V lookup: CDR1 SEHNR, CDR2 FQNEAQ (reference sequence). V was shortened by 8 bases and J by 8 bases, with 15 bases between the two germline ends. The CDR3 is 13 residues long. The CDR3, as DNA: TGTGCCAGCGGCGACACCGGGACGGGGGAGCTGTTTTTT. Translation gives CASGDTGTGELFF. The variable domain in full, with the rest retrieved from reference TRBV7-9 and TRBJ2-2, is DTGVSQNPRHKITKRGQNVTFRCDPISEHNRLYWYRQTLGQGPEFLTYFQNEAQLEKSRLLSDRFSAERPKGSFSTLEIQRTEQGDSAMYLCASGDTGTGELFFGEGSRLTVL.

In its sample, this clonotype was seen many times. The J gene is TRBJ1-2, the V gene TRBV28; D remains ambiguous. Per the germline V gene, CDR1 is MDHEN and CDR2 is SYDVKM. The CDR3 extends over 11 amino acids. V gave up 8 bases and J gave up 5 bases, with 9 bases separating them. CDR3 bases: TGTGCCAGCGGCGGGGAATATGGCTACACCTTC. Its protein is CASGGEYGYTF.